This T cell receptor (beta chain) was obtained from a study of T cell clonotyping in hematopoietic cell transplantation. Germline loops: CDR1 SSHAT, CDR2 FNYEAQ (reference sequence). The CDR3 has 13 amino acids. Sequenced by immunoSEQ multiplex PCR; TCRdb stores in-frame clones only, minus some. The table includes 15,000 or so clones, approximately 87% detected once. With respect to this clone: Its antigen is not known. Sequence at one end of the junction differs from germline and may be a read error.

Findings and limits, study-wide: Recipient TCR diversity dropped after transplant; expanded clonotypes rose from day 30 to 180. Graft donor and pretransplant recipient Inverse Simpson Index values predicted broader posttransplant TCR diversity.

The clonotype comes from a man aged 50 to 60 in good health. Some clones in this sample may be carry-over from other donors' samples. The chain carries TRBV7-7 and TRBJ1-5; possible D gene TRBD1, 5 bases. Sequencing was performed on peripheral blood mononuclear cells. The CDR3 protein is CASSLGEGQPQHF. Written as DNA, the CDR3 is TGTGCTAGCAGCTTAGGGGAGGGTCAGCCCCAGCATTTT.